Listed below are T cell receptor beta chains from one sample, sequenced in a study of graft-versus-host responses after intestinal transplantation. TCRdb's copy holds only in-frame clones and misses some; the assay was immunoSEQ multiplex PCR. The sample gives about 57,000 clones, approximately 90% of which show up once; roughly 1.7% is in the top ten. This material consisted of PBMCs, taken 26 days after transplant. The origin of the receptors is a human patient who received an intestinal transplant, so some T cells may come from the graft donor. Both conserved end residues are part of each CDR3. Each record gives: D gene, J gene, V gene, clone size, CDR3 protein, CDR3 DNA. D genes are given only for firm matches. Clone size is given for some rows only: seen once, a few or many times, or a class if the clone is expanded.

TRBD1,TRBJ1-5,TRBV16,NA,CASSQFRDRGNQPQHF,TGTGCCAGCAGCCAATTCCGGGACAGGGGCAATCAGCCCCAGCATTTT
NA,TRBJ1-4,TRBV7-2,NA,CASSSPQGFREKLFF,TGTGCCAGCAGCTCCCCACAGGGATTCAGGGAAAAACTGTTTTTT
TRBD1,TRBJ2-2,TRBV7-9,once,CASNRRATDREFSGELFF,TGTGCCAGCAACCGAAGAGCAACGGACAGGGAATTTTCCGGGGAGCTGTTTTTT
TRBD1,TRBJ2-7,TRBV5-5,NA,CASSLVQGAVEQYF,TGTGCCAGCAGCTTGGTACAGGGGGCGGTCGAGCAGTACTTC
NA,TRBJ1-4,TRBV6-1,NA,CASSEAQGRSEKLFF,TGTGCCAGCAGTGAAGCGCAGGGGCGTAGTGAAAAACTGTTTTTT
NA,TRBJ2-7,TRBV28,NA,CASSPHLASGLHEQYF,TGTGCCAGCAGTCCCCACCTTGCTTCAGGGCTCCACGAGCAGTACTTC
NA,TRBJ1-1,TRBV28,NA,CAIVGGPNTEAFF,TGTGCCATTGTCGGGGGGCCGAACACTGAAGCTTTCTTT
TRBD2,TRBJ2-1,TRBV11-2,NA,CASSGGTSSYNEQFF,TGTGCCAGCAGCGGTGGGACTAGTTCTTACAATGAGCAGTTCTTC
TRBD1,TRBJ1-6,TRBV5-6,NA,CASSSGQGSNSPLHF,TGTGCCAGCAGCTCTGGACAGGGGTCTAATTCACCCCTCCACTTT
NA,TRBJ1-2,TRBV19,NA,CASTSGFNYGYTF,TGTGCCAGTACCTCAGGGTTCAACTATGGCTACACCTTC
TRBD2,TRBJ2-1,TRBV15,NA,CATSSEGLAGVLLNEQFF,TGTGCCACCAGCAGCGAGGGACTAGCGGGGGTCCTCTTGAATGAGCAGTTCTTC
TRBD1,TRBJ2-5,TRBV9,NA,CASSVGTGVLETQYF,TGTGCCAGCAGCGTCGGGACAGGCGTCCTGGAGACCCAGTACTTC
NA,TRBJ2-7,TRBV11-2,NA,CASSQAVRAYEQYF,TGTGCCAGCAGCCAGGCGGTCAGGGCCTACGAGCAGTACTTC
NA,TRBJ1-1,TRBV5-1,NA,CASSPPGQQMNTEAFF,TGCGCCAGCAGCCCTCCTGGACAGCAAATGAACACTGAAGCTTTCTTT
NA,TRBJ1-4,TRBV28,NA,CASSPRNEKLFF,TGTGCCAGCAGTCCCAGGAATGAAAAACTGTTTTTT
TRBD2,TRBJ2-1,TRBV6-6,once,CASSYSTSGSNEQFF,TGTGCCAGCAGTTACTCGACTAGCGGGAGCAATGAGCAGTTCTTC
NA,TRBJ1-3,TRBV5-4,NA,CASSSGTRTSGNTIYF,TGTGCCAGCAGCTCCGGGACACGGACCTCTGGAAACACCATATATTTT
NA,TRBJ2-1,TRBV27,NA,CASSLSSRGNEQFF,TGTGCCAGCAGTTTATCTTCCAGGGGAAATGAGCAGTTCTTC
NA,TRBJ1-5,TRBV19,NA,CASQTLPNSNQPQHF,TGTGCCAGTCAAACCCTACCGAATAGCAATCAGCCCCAGCATTTT
TRBD1,TRBJ2-3,TRBV9,NA,CASSARQGTDTQYF,TGTGCCAGCAGCGCTCGACAGGGCACGGATACGCAGTATTTT
NA,TRBJ1-3,TRBV6-1,NA,CASSGLSSGNTIYF,TGTGCCAGCAGTGGTCTGAGCTCTGGAAACACCATATATTTT
NA,TRBJ2-5,TRBV5-1,NA,CASSSARGSGETQYF,TGCGCCAGCAGCTCTGCCAGGGGAAGTGGGGAGACCCAGTACTTC
NA,TRBJ1-4,TRBV19,NA,CATGTGFQNEKLFF,TGTGCCACTGGAACGGGATTTCAAAATGAAAAACTGTTTTTT
NA,TRBJ2-7,TRBV4-1,NA,CASSQELWERDYEQYF,TGCGCCAGCAGCCAAGAACTGTGGGAGCGCGACTACGAGCAGTACTTC
TRBD2,TRBJ2-7,TRBV30,NA,CAWSWGRGLYEQYF,TGTGCCTGGAGCTGGGGGAGGGGACTCTACGAGCAGTACTTC
TRBD2,TRBJ2-7,TRBV28,NA,CASGGGAGEDFTYEQYF,TGTGCCAGCGGGGGAGGAGCGGGGGAAGACTTTACCTACGAGCAGTACTTC
NA,TRBJ2-7,TRBV6-6,once,CASSGEDEQYF,TGTGCCAGCAGTGGAGAGGACGAGCAGTACTTC
NA,TRBJ1-1,TRBV7-9,once,CASSVPGGTEAFF,TGTGCCAGCAGCGTGCCCGGGGGTACTGAAGCTTTCTTT
TRBD1,TRBJ1-2,TRBV6-4,once,CQQLGTGGVYGYTF,TGTCAGCAGCTCGGGACAGGGGGCGTTTATGGCTACACCTTC
TRBD1,TRBJ1-6,TRBV28,NA,CASSPVETGVSPLHF,TGTGCCAGCAGCCCTGTAGAGACAGGGGTTTCACCCCTCCACTTT
TRBD1,TRBJ2-7,TRBV28,NA,CASRRQGRSYEQYF,TGTGCCAGCAGAAGACAGGGGCGCAGCTACGAGCAGTACTTC
TRBD2,TRBJ2-7,TRBV11-2,NA,CASSLDYAGGPNEQYF,TGTGCCAGCAGCTTAGATTACGCGGGAGGGCCTAACGAGCAGTACTTC
TRBD1,TRBJ2-7,TRBV10-1,few,CASSAGTGSSYEQYF,TGCGCCAGCAGTGCAGGGACAGGGAGCTCCTACGAGCAGTACTTC
NA,TRBJ2-7,TRBV5-6,few,CASSLVAVWEQYF,TGTGCCAGCAGCTTGGTGGCAGTCTGGGAGCAGTACTTC
NA,TRBJ2-5,TRBV5-1,NA,CASSSTGETQYF,TGCGCCAGCAGTTCGACTGGAGAGACCCAGTACTTC
TRBD2,TRBJ2-3,TRBV9,NA,CASSVDGGGADTQYF,TGTGCCAGCAGCGTAGATGGCGGGGGGGCCGATACGCAGTATTTT
NA,TRBJ2-7,TRBV27,NA,CASSASTGMIPYEQYF,TGTGCCAGCAGTGCTTCAACAGGGATGATTCCCTACGAGCAGTACTTC
NA,TRBJ2-2,TRBV5-1,NA,CASRWIVREWVKNTGELFF,TGCGCCAGCCGGTGGATTGTGCGGGAATGGGTGAAGAACACCGGGGAGCTGTTTTTT
TRBD2,TRBJ2-1,TRBV7-8,NA,CASSATSGRVDEQFF,TGTGCCAGCAGCGCGACTAGCGGGAGGGTCGATGAGCAGTTCTTC
NA,TRBJ2-6,TRBV2,NA,CASSGPDFAGANVLTF,TGTGCCAGCAGTGGGCCGGACTTCGCTGGGGCCAACGTCCTGACTTTC
TRBD1,TRBJ1-6,TRBV6-5,NA,CASSYSRQGASPLHF,TGTGCCAGCAGTTACTCCAGACAGGGGGCTTCACCCCTCCACTTT
NA,TRBJ2-3,TRBV2,NA,CASSARAFPLAGTDTQYF,TGTGCCAGCAGCGCCCGGGCCTTTCCTCTAGCCGGCACAGATACGCAGTATTTT
NA,TRBJ1-5,TRBV5-8,NA,CASSPGEPQHF,TGTGCCAGCAGCCCCGGGGAGCCCCAGCATTTT
NA,TRBJ2-6,TRBV4-2,NA,CASSQALSGANVLTF,TGTGCCAGCAGCCAAGCGCTATCTGGGGCCAACGTCCTGACTTTC
TRBD2,TRBJ2-3,TRBV27,NA,CASSWGTSGTTDTQYF,TGTGCCAGCAGTTGGGGGACTAGCGGTACCACAGATACGCAGTATTTT
NA,TRBJ1-1,TRBV7-9,NA,CASSLGVSRIHTEAFF,TGTGCCAGCAGCTTAGGGGTATCCAGGATCCACACTGAAGCTTTCTTT
TRBD1,TRBJ1-6,TRBV11-2,NA,CASSPTGDYNSPLHF,TGTGCCAGCAGCCCGACAGGGGATTATAATTCACCCCTCCACTTT
NA,TRBJ2-7,TRBV28,NA,CASSYSEMTYEQYF,TGTGCCAGCAGCTATAGCGAGATGACGTACGAGCAGTACTTC
TRBD1,TRBJ1-3,TRBV4-3,few,CASSFTGDGNTIYF,TGCGCCAGCAGCTTCACAGGGGATGGAAACACCATATATTTT
NA,TRBJ2-2,TRBV19,NA,CASSINPLGGPNTGELFF,TGTGCCAGTAGTATCAACCCCCTCGGGGGGCCGAACACCGGGGAGCTGTTTTTT
NA,TRBJ2-3,TRBV11-2,NA,CASSLEGGAGTDTQYF,TGTGCCAGCAGCTTAGAAGGGGGAGCGGGGACAGATACGCAGTATTTT
NA,TRBJ2-2,TRBV7-2,NA,CASSGLRRTGELFF,TGTGCCAGCAGCGGACTCAGGCGGACCGGGGAGCTGTTTTTT
TRBD2,TRBJ2-1,TRBV29-1,NA,CSIGLAGVNEQFF,TGCAGCATAGGACTAGCGGGGGTCAATGAGCAGTTCTTC
NA,TRBJ1-1,TRBV6-5,NA,CATQLGQGNTEAFF,TGTGCCACCCAACTTGGGCAGGGTAACACTGAAGCTTTCTTT
TRBD1,TRBJ1-5,TRBV7-8,once,CASSLDRGLNQPQHF,TGTGCCAGCAGCTTAGACAGGGGGCTAAATCAGCCCCAGCATTTT
TRBD2,TRBJ2-1,TRBV5-4,NA,CASSFSGRAYNEQFF,TGTGCCAGCAGCTTTAGCGGGAGAGCTTACAATGAGCAGTTCTTC
NA,TRBJ1-5,TRBV28,NA,CASSFPARGFLRGNQPQHF,TGTGCCAGCAGTTTCCCGGCCAGGGGTTTCTTAAGGGGCAATCAGCCCCAGCATTTT